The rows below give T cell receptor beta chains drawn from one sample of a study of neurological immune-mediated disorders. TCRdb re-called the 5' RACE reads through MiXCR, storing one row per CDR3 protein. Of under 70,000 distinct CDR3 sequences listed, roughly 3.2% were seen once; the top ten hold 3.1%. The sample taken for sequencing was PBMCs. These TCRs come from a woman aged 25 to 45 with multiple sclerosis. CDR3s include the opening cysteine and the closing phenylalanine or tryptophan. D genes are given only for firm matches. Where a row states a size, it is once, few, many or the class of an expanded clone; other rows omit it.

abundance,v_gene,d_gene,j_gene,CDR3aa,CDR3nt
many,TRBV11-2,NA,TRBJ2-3,CASSVCDRAGCSDTQYF,TGTGCCAGCAGCGTATGCGATAGGGCGGGGTGCTCAGATACGCAGTATTTT
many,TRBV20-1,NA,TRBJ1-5,CSARVGQGNQPQHF,TGCAGTGCTAGAGTCGGGCAGGGAAATCAGCCCCAGCATTTT
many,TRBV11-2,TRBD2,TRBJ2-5,CASSGSGRAGETQYF,TGTGCCAGCAGCGGCAGCGGGAGGGCCGGTGAGACCCAGTACTTC
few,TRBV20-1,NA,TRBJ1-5,CSASGGGSNQPQHF,TGCAGTGCTTCGGGGGGAGGGAGCAATCAGCCCCAGCATTTT
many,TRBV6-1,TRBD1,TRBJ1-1,CAIQGDSGQGAAFF,TGTGCCATTCAAGGGGACTCGGGACAGGGGGCAGCTTTCTTT
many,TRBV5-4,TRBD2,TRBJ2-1,CASSLGAGTSGRYEQFF,TGTGCCAGCAGCTTGGGCGCCGGGACTAGCGGGAGGTATGAGCAGTTCTTC
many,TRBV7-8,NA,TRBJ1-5,CASSPRTVGNQPQHF,TGTGCCAGCAGCCCCCGTACAGTAGGTAATCAGCCCCAGCATTTT
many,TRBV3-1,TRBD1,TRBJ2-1,CASSQGDRGQFF,TGTGCCAGCAGCCAAGGGGACAGGGGGCAGTTCTTC
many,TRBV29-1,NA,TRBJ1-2,CSVTGVGNYGYTF,TGCAGCGTCACTGGGGTTGGGAACTATGGCTACACCTTC
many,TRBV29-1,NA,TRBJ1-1,CSVTPRYDSLEAFF,TGCAGCGTTACACCCCGATATGACAGCCTTGAAGCTTTCTTT
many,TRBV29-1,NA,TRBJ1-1,CSVSTGSTEAFF,TGCAGCGTCAGCACAGGGTCCACTGAAGCTTTCTTT
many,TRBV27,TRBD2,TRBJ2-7,CASSLSASGSSYEQYF,TGTGCCAGCAGTTTATCGGCTAGCGGGAGCTCCTACGAGCAGTACTTC
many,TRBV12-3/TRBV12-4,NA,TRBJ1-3,CASILGGANTIYF,TGTGCCAGCATCTTGGGGGGGGCAAACACCATATATTTT
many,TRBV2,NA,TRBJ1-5,CASIQSRSGGAVHF,TGTGCCAGCATCCAATCGAGGTCTGGGGGAGCTGTGCATTTT
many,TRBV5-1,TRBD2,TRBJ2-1,CASSAGLAGINEQFF,TGCGCCAGCAGCGCGGGACTAGCGGGCATCAATGAGCAGTTCTTC
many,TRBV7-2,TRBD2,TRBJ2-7,CASSLSGLGSYEQYF,TGTGCCAGCAGCCTTAGCGGGCTAGGGAGCTACGAGCAGTACTTC
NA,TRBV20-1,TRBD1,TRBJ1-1,CSGRDRPMNTEAFF,TGCAGTGGTAGGGACAGACCCATGAACACTGAAGCTTTCTTT
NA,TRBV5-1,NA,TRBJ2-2,CASSFRAGQNTGELFF,TGCGCCAGCAGCTTTAGGGCGGGACAGAACACCGGGGAGCTGTTTTTT
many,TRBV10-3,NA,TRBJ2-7,CAISVQGPYEQYF,TGTGCCATCAGTGTGCAGGGCCCCTACGAGCAGTACTTC
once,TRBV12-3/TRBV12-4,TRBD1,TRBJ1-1,CASSFFPHTGGIRAFF,TGTGCCAGCAGTTTCTTTCCCCACACAGGGGGCATTCGAGCTTTCTTT
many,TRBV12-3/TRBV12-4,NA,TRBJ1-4,CASSLFSTNEKLFF,TGTGCCAGCAGTTTGTTCTCAACTAATGAAAAACTGTTTTTT
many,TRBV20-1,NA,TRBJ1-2,CSAPSGGIGYTF,TGCAGTGCCCCCTCGGGGGGTATCGGCTACACCTTC
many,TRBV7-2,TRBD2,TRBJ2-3,CASSFWASGGIGTQYF,TGTGCCAGCAGCTTTTGGGCTAGCGGGGGGATCGGCACGCAGTATTTT
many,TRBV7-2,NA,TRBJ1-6,CASSLRGGSPLNF,TGTGCCAGCAGCTTGCGGGGGGGTTCACCCCTCAACTTT
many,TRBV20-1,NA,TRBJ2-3,CSARDPVWGTSDTQYF,TGCAGTGCTAGAGATCCGGTCTGGGGGACCTCGGATACGCAGTATTTT
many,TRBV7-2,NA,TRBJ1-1,CASSPMGGGEAFF,TGTGCCAGCAGCCCGATGGGGGGCGGTGAAGCTTTCTTT
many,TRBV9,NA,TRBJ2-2,CASSAPVGEANTGELFF,TGTGCCAGCAGCGCCCCTGTGGGGGAGGCGAACACCGGGGAGCTGTTTTTT
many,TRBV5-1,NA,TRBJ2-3,CASSLVNTDTQYF,TGCGCCAGCAGCCTGGTCAACACAGATACGCAGTATTTT
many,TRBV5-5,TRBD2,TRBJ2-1,CASSSGGAGGANYNEQFF,TGTGCCAGCAGCTCTGGCGGCGCCGGGGGGGCAAATTACAATGAGCAGTTCTTC
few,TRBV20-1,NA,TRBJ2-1,CSASQTEIYNEQFF,TGCAGTGCTAGTCAGACAGAAATATACAATGAGCAGTTCTTC
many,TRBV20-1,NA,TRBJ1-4,CSARDWTAPNEKLFF,TGCAGTGCTAGAGATTGGACAGCCCCTAATGAAAAACTGTTTTTT
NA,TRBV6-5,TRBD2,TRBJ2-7,CASSKTSLREQYF,TGTGCCAGCAGTAAGACTAGCTTGAGAGAGCAGTACTTC
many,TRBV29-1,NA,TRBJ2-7,CSARRGQGPEQYF,TGCAGCGCCCGTAGGGGTCAGGGGCCTGAGCAGTACTTC
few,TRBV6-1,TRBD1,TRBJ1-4,CASSLRGTGEKLFF,TGTGCCAGCAGCCTCAGGGGGACCGGTGAAAAACTGTTTTTT
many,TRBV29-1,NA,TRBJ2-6,CSVRASGANVLTF,TGCAGCGTTAGGGCGTCTGGGGCCAACGTCCTGACTTTC
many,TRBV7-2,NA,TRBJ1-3,CASSLQGSGNTIYF,TGTGCCAGCAGCTTGCAGGGGTCTGGAAACACCATATATTTT
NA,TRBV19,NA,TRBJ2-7,CASSGRQGGPYEQYF,TGTGCCAGTAGTGGCAGACAGGGAGGACCTTACGAGCAGTACTTC
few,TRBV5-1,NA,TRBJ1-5,CASSLDAGSNQPQNF,TGCGCCAGCAGCTTGGACGCAGGTTCCAATCAGCCCCAGAATTTT
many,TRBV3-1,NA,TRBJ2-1,CASSQDEYNEQFF,TGTGCCAGCAGCCAAGATGAGTACAATGAGCAGTTCTTC
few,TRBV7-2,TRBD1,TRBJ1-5,CASSLGTGRMHF,TGTGCCAGCAGCTTAGGGACAGGCCGAATGCATTTT
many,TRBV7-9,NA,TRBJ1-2,CASRRQGRTNYGYTF,TGTGCCAGCAGGCGGCAGGGGAGGACTAACTATGGCTACACCTTC
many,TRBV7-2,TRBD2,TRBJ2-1,CASSSRGGQGLAGANEQFF,TGTGCCAGCAGCTCTAGGGGGGGTCAGGGACTAGCGGGAGCCAATGAGCAGTTCTTC
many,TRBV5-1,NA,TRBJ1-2,CASSLGHLNYGYTF,TGCGCCAGCAGCTTGGGACATCTTAACTATGGCTACACCTTC
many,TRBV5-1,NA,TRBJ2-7,CASSLTVSPGGGQYF,TGCGCCAGCAGCTTGACGGTCTCGCCCGGGGGAGGGCAGTACTTC
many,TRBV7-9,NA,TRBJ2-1,CASSFGRNEQFF,TGTGCCAGCAGCTTCGGGCGCAATGAGCAGTTCTTC
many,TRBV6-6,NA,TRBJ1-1,CASRQLNTEAFF,TGTGCCAGCAGGCAATTGAACACTGAAGCTTTCTTT